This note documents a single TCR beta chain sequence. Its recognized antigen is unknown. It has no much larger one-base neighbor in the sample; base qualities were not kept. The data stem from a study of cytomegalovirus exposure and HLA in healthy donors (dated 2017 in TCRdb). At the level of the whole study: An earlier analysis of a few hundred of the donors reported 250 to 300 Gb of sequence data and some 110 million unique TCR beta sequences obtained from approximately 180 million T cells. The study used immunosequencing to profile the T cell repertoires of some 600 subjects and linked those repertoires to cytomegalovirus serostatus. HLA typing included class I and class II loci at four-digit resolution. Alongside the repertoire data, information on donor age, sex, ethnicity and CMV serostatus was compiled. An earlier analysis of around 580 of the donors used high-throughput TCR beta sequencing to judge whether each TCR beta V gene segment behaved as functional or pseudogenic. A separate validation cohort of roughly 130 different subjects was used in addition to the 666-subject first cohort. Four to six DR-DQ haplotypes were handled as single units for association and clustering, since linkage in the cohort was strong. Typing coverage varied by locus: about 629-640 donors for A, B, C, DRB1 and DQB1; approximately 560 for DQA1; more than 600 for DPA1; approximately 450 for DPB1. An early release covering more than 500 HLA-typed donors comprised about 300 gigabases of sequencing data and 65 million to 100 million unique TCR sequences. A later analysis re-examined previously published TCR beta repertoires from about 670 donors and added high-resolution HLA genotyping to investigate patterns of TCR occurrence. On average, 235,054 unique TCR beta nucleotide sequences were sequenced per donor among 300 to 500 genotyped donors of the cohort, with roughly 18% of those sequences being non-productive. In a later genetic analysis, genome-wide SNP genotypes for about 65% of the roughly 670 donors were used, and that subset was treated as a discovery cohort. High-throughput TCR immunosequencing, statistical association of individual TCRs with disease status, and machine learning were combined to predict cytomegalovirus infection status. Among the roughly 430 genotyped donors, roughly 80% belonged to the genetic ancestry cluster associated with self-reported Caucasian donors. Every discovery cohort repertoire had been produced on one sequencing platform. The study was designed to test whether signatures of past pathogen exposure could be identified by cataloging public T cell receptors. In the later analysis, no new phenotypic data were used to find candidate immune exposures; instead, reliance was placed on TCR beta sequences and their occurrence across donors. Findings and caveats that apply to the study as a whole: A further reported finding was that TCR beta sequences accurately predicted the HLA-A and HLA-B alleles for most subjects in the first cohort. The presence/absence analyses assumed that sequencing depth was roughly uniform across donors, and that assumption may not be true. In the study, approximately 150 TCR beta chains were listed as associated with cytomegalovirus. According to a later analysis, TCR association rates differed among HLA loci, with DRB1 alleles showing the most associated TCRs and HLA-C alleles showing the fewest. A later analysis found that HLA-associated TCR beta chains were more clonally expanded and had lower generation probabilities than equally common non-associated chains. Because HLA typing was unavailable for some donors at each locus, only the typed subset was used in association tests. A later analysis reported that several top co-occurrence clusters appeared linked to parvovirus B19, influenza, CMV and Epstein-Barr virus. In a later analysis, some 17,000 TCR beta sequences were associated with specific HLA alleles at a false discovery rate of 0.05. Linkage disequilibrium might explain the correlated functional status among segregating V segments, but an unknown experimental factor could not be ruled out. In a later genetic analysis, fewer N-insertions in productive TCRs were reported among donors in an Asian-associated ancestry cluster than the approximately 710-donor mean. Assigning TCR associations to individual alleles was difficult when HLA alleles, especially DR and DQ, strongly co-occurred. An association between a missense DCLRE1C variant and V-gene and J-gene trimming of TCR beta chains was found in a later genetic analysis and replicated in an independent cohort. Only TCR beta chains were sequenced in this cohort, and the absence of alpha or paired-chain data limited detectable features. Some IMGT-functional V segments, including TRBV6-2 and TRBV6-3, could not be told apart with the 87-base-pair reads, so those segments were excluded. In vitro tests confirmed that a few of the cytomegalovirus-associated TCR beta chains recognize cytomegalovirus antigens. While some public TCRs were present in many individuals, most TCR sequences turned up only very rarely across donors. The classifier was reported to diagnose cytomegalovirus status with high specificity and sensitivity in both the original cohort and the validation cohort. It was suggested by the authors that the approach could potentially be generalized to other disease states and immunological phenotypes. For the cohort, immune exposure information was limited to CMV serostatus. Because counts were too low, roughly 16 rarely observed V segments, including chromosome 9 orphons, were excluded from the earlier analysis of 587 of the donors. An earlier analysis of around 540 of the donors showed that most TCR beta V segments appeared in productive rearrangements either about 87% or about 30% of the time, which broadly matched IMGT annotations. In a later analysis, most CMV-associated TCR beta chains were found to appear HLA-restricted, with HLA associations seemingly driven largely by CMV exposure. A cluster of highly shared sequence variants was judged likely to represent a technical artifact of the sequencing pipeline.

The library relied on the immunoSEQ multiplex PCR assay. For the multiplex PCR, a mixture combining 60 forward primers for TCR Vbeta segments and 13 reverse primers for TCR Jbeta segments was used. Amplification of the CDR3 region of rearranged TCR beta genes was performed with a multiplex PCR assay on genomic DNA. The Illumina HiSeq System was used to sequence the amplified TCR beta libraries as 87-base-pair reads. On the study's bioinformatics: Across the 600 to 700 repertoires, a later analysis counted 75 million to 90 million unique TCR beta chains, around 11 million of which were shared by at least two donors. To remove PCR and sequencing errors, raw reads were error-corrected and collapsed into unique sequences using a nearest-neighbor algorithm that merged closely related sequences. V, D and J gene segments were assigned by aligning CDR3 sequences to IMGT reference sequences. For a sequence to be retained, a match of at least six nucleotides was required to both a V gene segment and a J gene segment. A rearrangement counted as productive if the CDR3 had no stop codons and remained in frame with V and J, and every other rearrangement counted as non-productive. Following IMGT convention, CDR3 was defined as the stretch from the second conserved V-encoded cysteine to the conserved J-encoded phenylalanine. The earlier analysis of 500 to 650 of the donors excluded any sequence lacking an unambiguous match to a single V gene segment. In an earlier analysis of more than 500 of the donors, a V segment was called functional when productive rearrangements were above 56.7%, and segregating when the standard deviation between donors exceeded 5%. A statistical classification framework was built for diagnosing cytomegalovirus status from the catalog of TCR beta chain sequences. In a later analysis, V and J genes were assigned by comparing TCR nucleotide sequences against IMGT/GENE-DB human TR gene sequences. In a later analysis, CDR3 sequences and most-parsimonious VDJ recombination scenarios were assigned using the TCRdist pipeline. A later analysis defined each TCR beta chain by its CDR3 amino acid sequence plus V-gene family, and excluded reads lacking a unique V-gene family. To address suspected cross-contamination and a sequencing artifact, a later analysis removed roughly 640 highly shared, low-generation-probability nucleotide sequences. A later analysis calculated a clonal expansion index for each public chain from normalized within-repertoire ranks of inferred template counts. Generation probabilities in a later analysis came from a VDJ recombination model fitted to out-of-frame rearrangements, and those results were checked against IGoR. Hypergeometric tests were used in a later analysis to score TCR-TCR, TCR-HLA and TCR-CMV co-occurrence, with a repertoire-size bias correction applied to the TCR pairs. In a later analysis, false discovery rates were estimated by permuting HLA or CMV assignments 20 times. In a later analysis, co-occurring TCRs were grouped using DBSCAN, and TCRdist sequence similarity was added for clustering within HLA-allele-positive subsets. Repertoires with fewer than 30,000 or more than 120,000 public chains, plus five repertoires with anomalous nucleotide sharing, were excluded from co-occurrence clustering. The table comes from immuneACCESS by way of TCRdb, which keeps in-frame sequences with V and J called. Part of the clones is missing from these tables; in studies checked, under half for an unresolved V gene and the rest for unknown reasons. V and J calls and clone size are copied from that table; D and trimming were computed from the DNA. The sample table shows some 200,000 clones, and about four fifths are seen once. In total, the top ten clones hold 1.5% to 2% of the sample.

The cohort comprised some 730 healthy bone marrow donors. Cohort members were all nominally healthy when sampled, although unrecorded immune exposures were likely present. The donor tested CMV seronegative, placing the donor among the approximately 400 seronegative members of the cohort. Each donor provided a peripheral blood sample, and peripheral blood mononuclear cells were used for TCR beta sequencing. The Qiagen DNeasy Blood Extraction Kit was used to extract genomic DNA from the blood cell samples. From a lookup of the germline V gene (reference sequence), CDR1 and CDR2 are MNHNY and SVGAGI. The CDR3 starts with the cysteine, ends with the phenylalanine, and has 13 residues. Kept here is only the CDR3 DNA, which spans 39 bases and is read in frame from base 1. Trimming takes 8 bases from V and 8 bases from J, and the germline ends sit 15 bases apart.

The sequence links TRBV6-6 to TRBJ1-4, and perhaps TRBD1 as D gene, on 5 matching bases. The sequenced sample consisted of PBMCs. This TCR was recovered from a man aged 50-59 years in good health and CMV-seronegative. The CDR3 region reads CASGGGLGEKLFF. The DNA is TGTGCCAGCGGGGGGGGTCTGGGAGAAAAACTGTTTTTT.